Following are 9 T cell receptor beta chains from one sample sequenced in a study of T cells in Graves' hyperthyroidism and ophthalmopathy. The CDR3 regions of TCR beta were amplified from RNA transcripts. The HTBI primer set served for first-round RT-PCR of the TCR CDR3. TCRdb recomputed calls from the multiplex PCR reads with MiXCR, one row per CDR3 protein. The repertoire consists of 300,000 to 400,000 distinct CDR3 sequences, with around 20% occurring once and the leading ten covering over 40%. The sample consisted of blood. These TCRs come from a woman between 50 and 59 years old with Graves' hyperthyroidism.

The chain employs TRBV4-1 and TRBJ2-5; tentatively, D is TRBD1 (6 bases). Deletions cut 1 base from V and 4 bases from J, with 19 bases between. The germline gives CDR1 MGHRA, CDR2 YSYEKL. The CDR3 covers 17 residues. CDR3 loop: CASSQGGFGLQGETQYF. CDR3 nucleotides: TGCGCCAGCAGCCAAGGAGGTTTTGGTTTACAGGGAGAGACCCAGTACTTC.

This clonotype was detected once. This chain joins TRBV12-3 or TRBV12-4 and TRBJ1-3, with 9 bases fitting TRBD1. V gave up 5 bases and J gave up 0 bases; unmatched junction bases: 5. This CDR3 has 16 residues. The CDR3 DNA reads TGTGCCAGCAGTCAGGACAGGGGAAGCTCTGGAAACACCATATATTTT. It encodes CASSQDRGSSGNTIYF.

This clonotype has at least ten counts. The chain carries TRBV28 and TRBJ2-3, with D perhaps given as TRBD1 or TRBD2 (6 bases each). CDR1 is MDHEN and CDR2 is SYDVKM in the germline V gene. V lost 8 bases and J 7 bases, leaving 19 bases between the germline ends. The CDR3 loop spans 14 amino acids. The CDR3 sequence is CASAVGGRPYTQYF. CDR3 sequence (DNA): TGTGCCAGCGCTGTTGGGGGGCGTCCGTATACGCAGTATTTT.

The gene calls are TRBV12-3 or TRBV12-4 and TRBJ2-5; D possibly corresponds to TRBD1 (6 bases). This CDR3 contains 13 residues. V lost 1 base, J lost 4 bases, and 7 bases lay in between. This CDR3 reads CASSLGTAETQYF. In DNA, the CDR3 is TGTGCCAGCAGTTTAGGGACAGCAGAGACCCAGTACTTC.

This clonotype has only a few counts. The V and J genes are TRBV19 and TRBJ2-1, with 7 bases fitting TRBD2. Germline V gives CDR1 LNHDA, CDR2 SQIVND (reference sequence). The J segment lost 8 bases and the V segment lost 9 bases, leaving 10 bases of the junction unmatched. This CDR3 comprises 13 residues. CDR3: CASRPAGDDEQFF. CDR3 coding DNA: TGTGCCAGCCGTCCCGCGGGGGACGATGAGCAGTTCTTC.

This clonotype came up many times. The chain employs TRBV28 and TRBJ1-2; no definite D call. This CDR3 is built from 15 residues. Germline loops: CDR1 MDHEN, CDR2 SYDVKM. V lost 3 bases and J lost 5, with 16 bases in between. The CDR3 region has the DNA TGTGCCAGCAGTTTTTCCTTGGGGAGTCGATATGGCTACACCTTC. Protein product: CASSFSLGSRYGYTF.

This clonotype was counted many times. This chain links TRBV19 with TRBJ2-1; TRBD1 agrees at 9 bases. Germline-derived CDR1 and CDR2 are LNHDA and SQIVND (reference sequence). There are 16 residues in the CDR3. Trimming took 7 bases from V and 4 from J; bases not matched to a gene: 11. The CDR3 DNA reads as TGTGCCAGTACCCTGCGTCCCGGGACAGGGTACAATGAGCAGTTCTTC. It translates to CASTLRPGTGYNEQFF.

This clonotype has at least ten counts. CDR3 DNA sequence: TGTGCCAGCAGTGAACCGGACTACCCGCAGGGTGAGCAGTTCTTC. This codes for CASSEPDYPQGEQFF. The genes are TRBV2 and TRBJ2-1; D is possibly TRBD2 (6 bases). The CDR3 extends over 15 amino acids. Trimming left V 2 bases short and J 9 bases short, with 17 bases between. Looked up from germline, CDR1 is SNHLY and CDR2 is FYNNEI. Full variable domain (rest looked up from reference TRBV2 and TRBJ2-1): EPEVTQTPSHQVTQMGQEVILRCVPISNHLYFYWYRQILGQKVEFLVSFYNNEISEKSEIFDDQFSVERPDGSNFTLKIRSTKLEDSAMYFCASSEPDYPQGEQFFGPGTRLTVL.

There are a few counts of this clonotype. V is TRBV28 and J is TRBJ2-2; D call uncertain. Germline CDR1 reads MDHEN; CDR2 reads SYDVKM. The V end lost 2 bases, the J end lost 6 bases, and 10 bases lay between the germline ends. The CDR3 has 14 amino acids. DNA of the CDR3: TGTGCCAGCAGTTTAACCCTCCGGCCCGGGGAGCTGTTTTTT. Translated, it gives CASSLTLRPGELFF.